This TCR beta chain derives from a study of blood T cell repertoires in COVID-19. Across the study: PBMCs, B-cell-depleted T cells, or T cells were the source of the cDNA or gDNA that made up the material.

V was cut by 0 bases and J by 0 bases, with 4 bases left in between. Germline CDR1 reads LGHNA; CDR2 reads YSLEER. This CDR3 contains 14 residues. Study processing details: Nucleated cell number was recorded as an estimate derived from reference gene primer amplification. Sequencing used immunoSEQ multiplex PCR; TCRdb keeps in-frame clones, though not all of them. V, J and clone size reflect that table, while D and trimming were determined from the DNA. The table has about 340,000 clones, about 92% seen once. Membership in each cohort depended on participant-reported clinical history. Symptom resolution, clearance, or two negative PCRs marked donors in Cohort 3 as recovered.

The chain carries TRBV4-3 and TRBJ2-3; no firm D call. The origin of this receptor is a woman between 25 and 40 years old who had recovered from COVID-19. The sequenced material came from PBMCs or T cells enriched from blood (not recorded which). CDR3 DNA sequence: TGCGCCAGCAGCCAAGACGGTAGCACAGATACGCAGTATTTT. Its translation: CASSQDGSTDTQYF.